This T cell receptor beta chain was observed in a study of blood T cell repertoires in COVID-19 (dated by TCRdb to the early 2020s). Background on the whole study: Samples from collaborators originated in the United States, Italy and Spain and spanned both the acute and convalescent phases of COVID-19. The prospective study material was composed of cDNA or gDNA derived from T cells, B-cell-depleted T cells, or PBMCs. Deeply sampled blood TCRbeta repertoires from subjects exposed to, actively infected with, or recovered from COVID-19 were included in the dataset. The repertoires were made available in a free public database intended to serve as a resource for research on the immune response to SARS-CoV-2. The samples were drawn from the first 160 participants of the ongoing ImmuneRACE study and from 950 to 1,500 subjects provided by 6 global collaborators. Nearly every sample came with metadata listing a de-identified subject ID, COVID-19 status, age in years and sex. Where available, HLA class I and class II types were taken from metadata supplied by the sample provider and were not determined by assay-based typing.

TCRbeta CDR3 regions were amplified from genomic DNA using the immunoSEQ Assay, a bias-controlled multiplex PCR. The authors' pipeline ran thus. The number of nucleated cells in each sample was estimated by amplification of reference gene primers within the assay. To quantify the absolute abundance of each unique TCRbeta CDR3 rearrangement, sequence reads were collapsed and filtered. For each sample, productive Simpson clonality was calculated as the square root of Simpson's diversity index over productive rearrangements. TCRdb obtained this table from immuneACCESS and retained in-frame rearrangements with V and J assigned. These tables miss some clones; where compared with another copy, unresolved V genes account for less than half of the shortfall, and the remainder is unexplained. V and J calls and clone size are as listed in that table; D and trimming were resolved from the DNA. Recorded for this sample are around 250,000 clones; roughly nine tenths of them occurred a single time. Jointly, the top ten make up 0.95% to 1.5% of the sample.

To note about this clone: The antigen this receptor binds is unknown. No per-base quality is available; no much larger clone lies one base away.

Beyond this particular receptor, the publication reports: The amount of clinical and demographic metadata varied by source and participant and was provided uncurated.

In the prospective study, participants were about 18 to 90 years old, resided in under 30 geographic areas of the United States, and were enrolled through a virtual design. To assign participants to cohorts, the prospective study relied on clinical history that participants themselves reported in a screening survey and a study questionnaire. In the prospective study, whole blood, serum and a nasopharyngeal or oropharyngeal swab were collected from each participant by mobile phlebotomists. Prospective study participants could optionally give additional blood draws and questionnaires over an approximately two-month period. Before DNA extraction, blood samples from the prospective study were shipped at room temperature or frozen. V and J are truncated by 2 bases and 7 bases respectively, leaving an intervening sequence of 14 bases. In the germline V gene (reference sequence), CDR1 corresponds to MNHEY and CDR2 to SMNVEV. Including cysteine and phenylalanine, the CDR3 has 14 amino acids. This entry keeps only the CDR3 DNA: 42 bases, framed from base 1.

The sequence joins TRBV27 to TRBJ1-2, and perhaps TRBD1 as D gene, on 5 matching bases. The receptor comes from a human donor in a cohort exposed to, infected with or recovered from COVID-19 (not recorded which). The donor label of this sample is uncertain. The sequenced material came from PBMCs or T cells enriched from blood (not recorded which). The DNA sequence is as follows: TGTGCCAGCAGTTTAATACGGGGGAAAGGTGGCTACACCTTC. Its translation is CASSLIRGKGGYTF.